This T cell receptor (beta chain) was recovered during a study of blood T cell repertoires in COVID-19. Across the whole study: Collection of acute and convalescent COVID-19 samples took place in the United States, Italy and Spain.

CDR1 MDHEN and CDR2 SYDVKM come from the germline V gene. V lost 8 bases, J lost 4 bases, and 8 bases stayed unmatched. The CDR3 is 14 amino acids. In the original analysis: Amplification from reference gene primers served as the basis for estimated nucleated cell counts. The table came from immunoSEQ multiplex PCR; TCRdb's copy has only in-frame clones and leaves some out. V, J and clone size reflect that table, while D and trimming were determined from the DNA. The sample shows more than 250,000 clones, around 86% of them seen only once. This clonotype was sampled from a man aged 50-60 years with active or convalescent COVID-19. The chain is built from TRBV28 and TRBJ1-2; 9 positions agree with TRBD1. The material sequenced was peripheral blood. The DNA of the CDR3 is TGTGCCAGCTTCCGGGGACAGGGAGGCTATGGCTACACCTTC. It yields the protein CASFRGQGGYGYTF.